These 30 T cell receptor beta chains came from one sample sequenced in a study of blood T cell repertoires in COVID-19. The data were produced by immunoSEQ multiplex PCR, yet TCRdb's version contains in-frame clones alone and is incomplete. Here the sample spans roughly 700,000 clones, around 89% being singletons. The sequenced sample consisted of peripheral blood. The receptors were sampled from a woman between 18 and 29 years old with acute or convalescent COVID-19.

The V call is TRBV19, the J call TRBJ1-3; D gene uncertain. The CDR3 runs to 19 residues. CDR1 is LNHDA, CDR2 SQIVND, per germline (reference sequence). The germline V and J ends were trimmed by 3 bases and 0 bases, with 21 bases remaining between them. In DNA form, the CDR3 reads TGTGCCAGTAGTATCTCGAGACTCAGAGCTTCCAACTCTGGAAACACCATATATTTT. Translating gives CASSISRLRASNSGNTIYF.

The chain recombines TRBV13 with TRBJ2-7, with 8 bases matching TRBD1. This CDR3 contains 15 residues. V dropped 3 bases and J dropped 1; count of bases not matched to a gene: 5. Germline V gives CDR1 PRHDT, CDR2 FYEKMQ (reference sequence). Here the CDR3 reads CASSLATGGSYEQYF. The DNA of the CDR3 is TGTGCCAGCAGCTTGGCCACAGGGGGTTCCTACGAGCAGTACTTC.

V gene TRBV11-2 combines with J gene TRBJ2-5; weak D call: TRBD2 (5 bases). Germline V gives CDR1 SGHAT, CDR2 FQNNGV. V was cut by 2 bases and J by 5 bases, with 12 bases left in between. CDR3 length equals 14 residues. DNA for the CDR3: TGTGCCAGCAGCTTACAGGTCCGCGGGGAGACCCAGTACTTC. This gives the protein CASSLQVRGETQYF.

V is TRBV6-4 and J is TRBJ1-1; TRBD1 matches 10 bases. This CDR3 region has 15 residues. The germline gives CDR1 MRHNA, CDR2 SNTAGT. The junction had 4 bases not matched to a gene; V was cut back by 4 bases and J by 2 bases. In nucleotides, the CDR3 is TGTGCCAGCAGTGCCGAGACAGGGGGCAACACTGAAGCTTTCTTT. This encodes CASSAETGGNTEAFF.

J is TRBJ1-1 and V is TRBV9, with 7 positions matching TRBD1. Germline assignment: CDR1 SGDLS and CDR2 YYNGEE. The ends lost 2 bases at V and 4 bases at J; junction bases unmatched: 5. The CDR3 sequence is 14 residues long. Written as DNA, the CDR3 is TGTGCCAGCAGCGTTGGCCAGGGGGGCACTGAAGCTTTCTTT. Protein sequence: CASSVGQGGTEAFF.

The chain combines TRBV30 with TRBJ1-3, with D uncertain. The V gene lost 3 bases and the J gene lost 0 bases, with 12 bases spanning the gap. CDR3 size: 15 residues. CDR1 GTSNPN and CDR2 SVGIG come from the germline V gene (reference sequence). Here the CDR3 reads CAWRKTGSSGNTIYF. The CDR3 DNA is TGTGCCTGGAGGAAGACTGGAAGCTCTGGAAACACCATATATTTT.

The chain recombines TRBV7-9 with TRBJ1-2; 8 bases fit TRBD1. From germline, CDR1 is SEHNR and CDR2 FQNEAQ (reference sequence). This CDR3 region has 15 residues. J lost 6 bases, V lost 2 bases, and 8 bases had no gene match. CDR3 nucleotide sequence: TGTGCCAGCAGCTTAACCACGACAGGGGAGGATGGCTACACCTTC. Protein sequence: CASSLTTTGEDGYTF.

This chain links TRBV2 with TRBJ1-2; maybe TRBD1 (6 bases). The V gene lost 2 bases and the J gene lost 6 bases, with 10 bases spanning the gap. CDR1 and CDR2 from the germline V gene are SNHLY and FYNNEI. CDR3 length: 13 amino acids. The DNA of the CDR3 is TGTGCCAGCAGTGAAAGACAGGTCCATGGCTACACCTTC. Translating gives CASSERQVHGYTF.

In DNA form, the CDR3 reads TGTGCCAGCAGTCAAAATGGGGCCAACGTCCTGACTTTC. It translates to CASSQNGANVLTF. V usage is TRBV12-3 or TRBV12-4 and J usage is TRBJ2-6; D is undetermined. The length of the CDR3 is 13 residues. The germline V and J ends were trimmed by 5 bases and 3 bases, with 5 bases remaining between them.

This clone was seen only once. The CDR3 DNA reads TGTGCCAGCAGCCCCGATGTTGGTAGGGGTCGGAACGGGGAGCTGTTTTTT. This gives the protein CASSPDVGRGRNGELFF. V gene TRBV7-8 combines with J gene TRBJ2-2, with D perhaps matching TRBD1 (5 bases). V was trimmed by 5 bases and J by 7 bases, leaving 23 bases between them. Looked up from germline, CDR1 is SGHVS and CDR2 is FQNEAQ. The CDR3 consists of 17 residues.

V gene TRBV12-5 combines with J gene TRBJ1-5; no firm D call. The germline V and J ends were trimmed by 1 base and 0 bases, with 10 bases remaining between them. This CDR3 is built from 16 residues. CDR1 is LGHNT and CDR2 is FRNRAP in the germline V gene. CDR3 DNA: TGTGCTAGTGGTTTGGGAGGGATCAGTAGCAATCAGCCCCAGCATTTT. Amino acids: CASGLGGISSNQPQHF.

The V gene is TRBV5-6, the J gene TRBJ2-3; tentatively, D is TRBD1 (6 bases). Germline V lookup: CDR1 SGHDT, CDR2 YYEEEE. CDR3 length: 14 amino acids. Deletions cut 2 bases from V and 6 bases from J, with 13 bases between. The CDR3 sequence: CASSFPTGSDTQYF. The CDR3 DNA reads TGTGCCAGCAGCTTTCCGACAGGTTCGGATACGCAGTATTTT. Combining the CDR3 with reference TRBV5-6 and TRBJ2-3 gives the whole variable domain DAGVTQSPTHLIKTRGQQVTLRCSPKSGHDTVSWYQQALGQGPQFIFQYYEEEERQRGNFPDRFSGHQFPNYSSELNVNALLLGDSALYLCASSFPTGSDTQYFGPGTRLTVL.

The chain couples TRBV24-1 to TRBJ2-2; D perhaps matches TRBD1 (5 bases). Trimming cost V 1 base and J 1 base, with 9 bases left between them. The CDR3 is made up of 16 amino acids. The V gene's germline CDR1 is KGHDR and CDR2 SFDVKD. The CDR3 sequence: CATSDFRGMNTGELFF. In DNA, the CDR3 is TGTGCCACCAGTGATTTTAGGGGAATGAACACCGGGGAGCTGTTTTTT.

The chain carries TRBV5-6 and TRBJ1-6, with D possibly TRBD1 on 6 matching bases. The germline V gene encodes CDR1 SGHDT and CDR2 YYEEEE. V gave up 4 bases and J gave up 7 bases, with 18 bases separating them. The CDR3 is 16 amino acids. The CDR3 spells CASSPDHRVRNSPLHF. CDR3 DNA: TGTGCCAGCAGCCCTGACCACAGGGTTCGGAATTCACCCCTCCACTTT.

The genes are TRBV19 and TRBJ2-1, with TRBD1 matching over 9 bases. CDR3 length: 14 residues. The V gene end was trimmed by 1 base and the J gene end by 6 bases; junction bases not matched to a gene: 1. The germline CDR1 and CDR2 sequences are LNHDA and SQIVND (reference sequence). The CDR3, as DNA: TGTGCCAGTAGTATAGGGACAGGGGTCAATGAGCAGTTCTTC. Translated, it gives CASSIGTGVNEQFF.

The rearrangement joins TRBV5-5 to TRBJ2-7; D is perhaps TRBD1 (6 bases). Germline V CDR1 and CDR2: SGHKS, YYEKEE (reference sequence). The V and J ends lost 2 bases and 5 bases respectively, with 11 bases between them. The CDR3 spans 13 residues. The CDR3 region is CASSLTGTHEQYF. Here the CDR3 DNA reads TGTGCCAGCAGCTTAACAGGGACCCACGAGCAGTACTTC.

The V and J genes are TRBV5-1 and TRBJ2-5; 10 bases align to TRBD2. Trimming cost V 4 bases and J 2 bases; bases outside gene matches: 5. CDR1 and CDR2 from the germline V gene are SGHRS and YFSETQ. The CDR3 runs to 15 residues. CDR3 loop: CASSPGLAIQETQYF. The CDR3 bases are TGCGCCAGCAGCCCGGGACTAGCGATTCAAGAGACCCAGTACTTC.

The CDR3 DNA is TGTGCCACCCCAGGGGACCAGAACACTGAAGCTTTCTTT. It yields the protein CATPGDQNTEAFF. This chain connects TRBV2 to TRBJ1-1, with D maybe TRBD1 (6 bases). Per the germline V gene, CDR1 is SNHLY and CDR2 is FYNNEI. V was cut by 10 bases and J by 1 base, with 13 bases left in between. The CDR3 extends over 13 amino acids.

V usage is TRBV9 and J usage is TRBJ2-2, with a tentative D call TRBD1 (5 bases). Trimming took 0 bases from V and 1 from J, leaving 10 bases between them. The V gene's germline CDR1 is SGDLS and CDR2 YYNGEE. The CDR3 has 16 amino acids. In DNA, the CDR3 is TGTGCCAGCAGCGTAGCCCCCACAGGGAACACCGGGGAGCTGTTTTTT. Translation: CASSVAPTGNTGELFF. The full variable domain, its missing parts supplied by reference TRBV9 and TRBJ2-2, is DSGVTQTPKHLITATGQRVTLRCSPRSGDLSVYWYQQSLDQGLQFLIQYYNGEERAKGNILERFSAQQFPDLHSELNLSSLELGDSALYFCASSVAPTGNTGELFFGEGSRLTVL.

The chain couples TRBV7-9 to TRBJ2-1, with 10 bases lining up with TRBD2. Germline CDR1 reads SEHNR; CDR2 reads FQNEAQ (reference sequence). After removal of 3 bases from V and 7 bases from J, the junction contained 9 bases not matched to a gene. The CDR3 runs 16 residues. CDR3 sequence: CASSFPLAGDYNEQFF. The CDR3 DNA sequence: TGTGCCAGCAGCTTTCCCCTAGCGGGGGACTATAATGAGCAGTTCTTC.

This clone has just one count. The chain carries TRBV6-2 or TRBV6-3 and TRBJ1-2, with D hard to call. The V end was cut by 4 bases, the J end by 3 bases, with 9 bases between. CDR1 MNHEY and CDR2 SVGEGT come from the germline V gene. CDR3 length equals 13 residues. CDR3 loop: CASSLRYYYGYTF. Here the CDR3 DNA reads TGTGCCAGCAGTTTGAGGTACTACTATGGCTACACCTTC.

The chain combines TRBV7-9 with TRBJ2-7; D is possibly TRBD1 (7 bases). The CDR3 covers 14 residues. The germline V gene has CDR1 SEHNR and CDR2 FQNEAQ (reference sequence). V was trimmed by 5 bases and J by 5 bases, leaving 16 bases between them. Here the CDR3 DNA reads TGTGCCAGCAGCCCACAGGGGAGGTTCAACGAGCAGTACTTC. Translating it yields CASSPQGRFNEQYF.

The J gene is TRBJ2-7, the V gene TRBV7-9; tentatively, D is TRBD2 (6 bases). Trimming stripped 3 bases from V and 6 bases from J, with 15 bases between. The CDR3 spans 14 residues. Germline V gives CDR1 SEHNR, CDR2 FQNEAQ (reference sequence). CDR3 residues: CASSFPGGLGEQYF. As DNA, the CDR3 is TGTGCCAGCAGCTTCCCCGGAGGGCTGGGCGAGCAGTACTTC.

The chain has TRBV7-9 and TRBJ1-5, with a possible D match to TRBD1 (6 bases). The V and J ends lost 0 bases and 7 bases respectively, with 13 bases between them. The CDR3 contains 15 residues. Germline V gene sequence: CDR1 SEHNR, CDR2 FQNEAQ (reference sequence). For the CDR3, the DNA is TGTGCCAGCAGCTTAGCCTCCGGGCAGGGGCAGCCCCAGCATTTT. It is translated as CASSLASGQGQPQHF.

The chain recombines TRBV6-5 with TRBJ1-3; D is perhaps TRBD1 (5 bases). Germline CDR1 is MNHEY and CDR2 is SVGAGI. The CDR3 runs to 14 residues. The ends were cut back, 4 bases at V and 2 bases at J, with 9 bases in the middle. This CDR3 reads CASSSSRAGNTIYF. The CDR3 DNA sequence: TGTGCCAGCAGTTCATCCAGGGCTGGAAACACCATATATTTT.

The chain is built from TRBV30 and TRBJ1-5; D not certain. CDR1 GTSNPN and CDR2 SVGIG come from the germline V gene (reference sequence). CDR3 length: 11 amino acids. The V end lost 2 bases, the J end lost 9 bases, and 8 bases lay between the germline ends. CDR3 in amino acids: CAWSSTRPQHF. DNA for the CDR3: TGTGCCTGGAGTTCGACTAGGCCCCAGCATTTT.

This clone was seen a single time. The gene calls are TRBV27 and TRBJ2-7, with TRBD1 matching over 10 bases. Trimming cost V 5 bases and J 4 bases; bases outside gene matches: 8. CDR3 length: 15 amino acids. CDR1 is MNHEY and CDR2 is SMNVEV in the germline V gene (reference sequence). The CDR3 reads CASSTTGTGAYEQYF. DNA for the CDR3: TGTGCCAGCAGTACAACCGGGACAGGGGCTTACGAGCAGTACTTC.

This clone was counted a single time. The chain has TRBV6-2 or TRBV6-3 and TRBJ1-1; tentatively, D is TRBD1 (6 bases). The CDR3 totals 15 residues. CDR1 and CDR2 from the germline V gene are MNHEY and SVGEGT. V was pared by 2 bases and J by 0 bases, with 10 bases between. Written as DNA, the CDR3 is TGTGCCAGCAGTTACGCGACAGGCCTGAACACTGAAGCTTTCTTT. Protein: CASSYATGLNTEAFF.

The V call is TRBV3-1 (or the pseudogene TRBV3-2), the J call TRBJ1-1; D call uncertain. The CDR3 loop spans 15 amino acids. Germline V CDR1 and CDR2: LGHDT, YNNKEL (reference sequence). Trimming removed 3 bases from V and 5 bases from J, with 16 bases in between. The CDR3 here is CASSHPTEGGTEAFF. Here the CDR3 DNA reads TGTGCCAGCAGCCATCCTACCGAGGGAGGAACTGAAGCTTTCTTT.

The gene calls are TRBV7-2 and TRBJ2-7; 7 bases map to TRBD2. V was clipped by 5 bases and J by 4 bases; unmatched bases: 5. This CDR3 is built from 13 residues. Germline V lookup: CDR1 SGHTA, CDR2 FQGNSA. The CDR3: CASSTRTSYEQYF. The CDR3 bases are TGTGCCAGCAGCACACGGACTAGTTACGAGCAGTACTTC.